This TCR beta chain was captured in a study of blood T cells in healthy people across ages. The authors ran a second PCR of about 6 to 11 cycles using a sample-barcoded 5' primer and a J-beta primer mix. Every sample produced at least 2.5 million CDR3-containing paired-end reads. One entry per CDR3 protein results from TCRdb running MiXCR on the 5' RACE reads. The sample has over 1,500,000 distinct CDR3 sequences, about 50% seen once. The CDR3 is 17 amino acids. CDR1 is MGHRA, CDR2 YSYEKL, per germline. V trimming: 5 bases; J trimming: 0 bases; junction bases outside the gene matches: 11. J is TRBJ2-7 and V is TRBV4-1; 9 bases are a match to TRBD1. This clonotype was sampled from a woman between 40 and 50 years old in good health. The sequenced sample consisted of blood. The CDR3 bases are TGCGCCAGCAGCAAAGGACAGGGGCCGAAGAGCTCCTACGAGCAGTACTTC. It specifies CASSKGQGPKSSYEQYF.